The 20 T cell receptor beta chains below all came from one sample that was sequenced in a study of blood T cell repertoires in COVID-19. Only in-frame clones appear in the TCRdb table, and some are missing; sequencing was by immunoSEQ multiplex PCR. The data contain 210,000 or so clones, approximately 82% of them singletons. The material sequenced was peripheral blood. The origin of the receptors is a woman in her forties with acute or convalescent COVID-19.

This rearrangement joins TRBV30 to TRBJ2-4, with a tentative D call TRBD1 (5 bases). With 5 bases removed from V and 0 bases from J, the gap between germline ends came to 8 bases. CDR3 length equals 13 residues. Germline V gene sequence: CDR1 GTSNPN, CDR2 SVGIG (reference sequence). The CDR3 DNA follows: TGTGCCTGGCAGGGTTTAGCCAAAAACATTCAGTACTTC. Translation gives CAWQGLAKNIQYF.

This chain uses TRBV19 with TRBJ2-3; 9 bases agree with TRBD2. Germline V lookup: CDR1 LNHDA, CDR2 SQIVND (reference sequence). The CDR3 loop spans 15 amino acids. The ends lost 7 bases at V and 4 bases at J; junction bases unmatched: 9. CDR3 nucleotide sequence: TGTGCCAGTACCGAGACTCGGACTAGCGCAGATACGCAGTATTTT. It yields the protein CASTETRTSADTQYF.

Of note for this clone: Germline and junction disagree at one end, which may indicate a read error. CDR3 sequence reads: CASSPGLAGGYMRGTEELFF. CDR3 in DNA: TGCGCCAGCAGCCCCGGACTAGCGGGGGGTTATATGCGAGGCACCGAGGAGCTGTTTTTT. The chain has TRBV5-1 and TRBJ2-2, with 14 bases matching TRBD2. Germline CDR1 reads SGHRS; CDR2 reads YFSETQ. This CDR3 contains 20 residues.

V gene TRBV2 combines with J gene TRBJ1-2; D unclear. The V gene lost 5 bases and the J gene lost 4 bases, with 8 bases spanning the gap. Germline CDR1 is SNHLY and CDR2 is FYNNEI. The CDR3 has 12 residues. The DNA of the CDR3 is TGTGCCAGCAGTTCAACTTCCTATGGCTACACCTTC. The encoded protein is CASSSTSYGYTF.

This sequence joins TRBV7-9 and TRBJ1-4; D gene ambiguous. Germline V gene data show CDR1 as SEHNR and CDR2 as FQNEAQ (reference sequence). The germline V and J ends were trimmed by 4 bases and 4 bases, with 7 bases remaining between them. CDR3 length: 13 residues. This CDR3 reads CASSYNINEKLFF. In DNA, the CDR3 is TGTGCCAGCAGCTACAACATTAATGAAAAACTGTTTTTT. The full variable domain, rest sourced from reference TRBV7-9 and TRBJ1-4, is DTGVSQNPRHKITKRGQNVTFRCDPISEHNRLYWYRQTLGQGPEFLTYFQNEAQLEKSRLLSDRFSAERPKGSFSTLEIQRTEQGDSAMYLCASSYNINEKLFFGSGTQLSVL.

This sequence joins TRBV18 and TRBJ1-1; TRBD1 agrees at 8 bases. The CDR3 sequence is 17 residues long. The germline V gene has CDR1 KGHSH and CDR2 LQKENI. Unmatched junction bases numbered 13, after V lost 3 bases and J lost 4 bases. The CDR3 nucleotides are TGTGCCAGCTCACCCATGGAGCCGGGACAGGTATTCACTGAAGCTTTCTTT. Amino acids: CASSPMEPGQVFTEAFF.

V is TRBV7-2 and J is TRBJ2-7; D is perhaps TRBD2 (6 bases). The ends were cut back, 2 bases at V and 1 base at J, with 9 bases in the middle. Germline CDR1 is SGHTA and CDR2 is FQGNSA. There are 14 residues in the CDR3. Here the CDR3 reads CASSLLAGSYEQYF. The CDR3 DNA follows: TGTGCCAGCAGCTTATTGGCGGGGTCCTACGAGCAGTACTTC. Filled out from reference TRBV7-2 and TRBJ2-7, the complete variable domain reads GAGVSQSPSNKVTEKGKDVELRCDPISGHTALYWYRQSLGQGLEFLIYFQGNSAPDKSGLPSDRFSAERTGGSVSTLTIQRTQQEDSAVYLCASSLLAGSYEQYFGPGTRLTVT.

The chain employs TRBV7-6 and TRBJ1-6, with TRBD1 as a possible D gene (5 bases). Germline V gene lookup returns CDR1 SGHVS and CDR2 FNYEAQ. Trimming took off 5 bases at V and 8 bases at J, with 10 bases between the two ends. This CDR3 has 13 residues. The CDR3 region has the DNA TGTGCCAGCAGCCCATGGGGGGATTCACCCCTCCACTTT. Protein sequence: CASSPWGDSPLHF.

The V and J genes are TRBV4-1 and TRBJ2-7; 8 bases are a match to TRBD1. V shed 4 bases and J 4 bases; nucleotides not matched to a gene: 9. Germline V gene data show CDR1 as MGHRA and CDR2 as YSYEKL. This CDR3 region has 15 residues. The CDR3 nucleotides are TGCGCCAGCAGCCCTCGACAGGGGTCAGGTTACGAGCAGTACTTC. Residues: CASSPRQGSGYEQYF.

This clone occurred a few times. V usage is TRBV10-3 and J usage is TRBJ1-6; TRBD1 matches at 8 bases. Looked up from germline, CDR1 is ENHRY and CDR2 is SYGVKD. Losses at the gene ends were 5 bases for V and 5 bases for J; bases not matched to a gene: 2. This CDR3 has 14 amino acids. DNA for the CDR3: TGTGCCATCAGTCCGGACAGGGATAATTCACCCCTCCACTTT. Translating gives CAISPDRDNSPLHF.

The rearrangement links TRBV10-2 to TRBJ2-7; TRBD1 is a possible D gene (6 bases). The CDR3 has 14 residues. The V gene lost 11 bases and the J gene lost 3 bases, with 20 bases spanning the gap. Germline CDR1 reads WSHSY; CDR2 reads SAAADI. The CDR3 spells CAVIRIMDSYEQYF. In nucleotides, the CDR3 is TGCGCCGTCATACGTATCATGGACAGCTACGAGCAGTACTTC.

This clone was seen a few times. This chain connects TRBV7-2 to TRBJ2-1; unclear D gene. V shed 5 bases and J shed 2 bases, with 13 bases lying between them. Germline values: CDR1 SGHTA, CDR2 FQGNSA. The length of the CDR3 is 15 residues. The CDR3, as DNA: TGTGCCAGCAGCCCGTCTCGACTCCCCTACAATGAGCAGTTCTTC. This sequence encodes CASSPSRLPYNEQFF.

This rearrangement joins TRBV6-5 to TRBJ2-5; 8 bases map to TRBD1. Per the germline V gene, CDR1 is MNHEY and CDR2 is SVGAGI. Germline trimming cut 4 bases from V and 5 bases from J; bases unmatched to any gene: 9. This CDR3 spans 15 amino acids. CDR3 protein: CASSSRTGQRETQYF. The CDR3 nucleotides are TGTGCCAGCAGTTCCCGGACAGGGCAGCGGGAGACCCAGTACTTC.

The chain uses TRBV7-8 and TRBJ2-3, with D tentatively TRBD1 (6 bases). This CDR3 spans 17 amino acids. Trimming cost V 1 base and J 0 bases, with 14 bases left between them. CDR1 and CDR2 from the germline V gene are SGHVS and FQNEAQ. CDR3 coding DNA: TGTGCCAGCAGCTTAGGTACAGGGATGCGAAGCACAGATACGCAGTATTTT. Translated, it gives CASSLGTGMRSTDTQYF.

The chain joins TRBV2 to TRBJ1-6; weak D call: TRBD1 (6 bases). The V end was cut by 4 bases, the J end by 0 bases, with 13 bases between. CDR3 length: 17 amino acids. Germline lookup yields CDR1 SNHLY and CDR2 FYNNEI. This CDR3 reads CASSGGTRSSYNSPLHF. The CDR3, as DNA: TGTGCCAGCAGTGGGGGGACACGGAGCTCCTATAATTCACCCCTCCACTTT.

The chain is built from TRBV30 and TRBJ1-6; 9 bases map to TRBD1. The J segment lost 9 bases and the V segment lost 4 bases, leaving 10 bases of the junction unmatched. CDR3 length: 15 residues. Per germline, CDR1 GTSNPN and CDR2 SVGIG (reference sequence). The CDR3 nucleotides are TGTGCCTGGATCCCCCGGGACAGGGCCGCTTCACCCCTCCACTTT. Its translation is CAWIPRDRAASPLHF. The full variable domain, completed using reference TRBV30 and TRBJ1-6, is SQTIHQWPATLVQPVGSPLSLECTVEGTSNPNLYWYRQAAGRGLQLLFYSVGIGQISSEVPQNLSASRPQDRQFILSSKKLLLSDSGFYLCAWIPRDRAASPLHFGNGTRLTVT.

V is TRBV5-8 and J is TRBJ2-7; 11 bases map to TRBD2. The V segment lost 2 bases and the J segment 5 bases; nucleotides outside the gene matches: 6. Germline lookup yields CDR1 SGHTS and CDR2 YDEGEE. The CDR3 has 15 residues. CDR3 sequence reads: CASSFGTSGRNEQYF. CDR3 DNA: TGTGCCAGCAGCTTCGGGACTAGCGGTCGGAACGAGCAGTACTTC.

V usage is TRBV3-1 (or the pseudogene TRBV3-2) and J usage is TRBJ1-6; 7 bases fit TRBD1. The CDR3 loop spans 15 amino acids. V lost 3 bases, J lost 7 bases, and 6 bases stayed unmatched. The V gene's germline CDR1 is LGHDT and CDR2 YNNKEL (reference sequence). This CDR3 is CASSQGTAINSPLHF. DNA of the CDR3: TGTGCCAGCAGCCAGGGGACAGCCATCAATTCACCCCTCCACTTT.

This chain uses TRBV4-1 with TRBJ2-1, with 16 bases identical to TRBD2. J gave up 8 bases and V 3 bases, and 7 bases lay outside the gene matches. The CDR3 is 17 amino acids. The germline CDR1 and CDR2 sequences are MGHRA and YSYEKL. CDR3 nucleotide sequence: TGCGCCAGCAGCCAGGGACTAGCGGGAGGGCCCTCCGATGAGCAGTTCTTC. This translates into CASSQGLAGGPSDEQFF.

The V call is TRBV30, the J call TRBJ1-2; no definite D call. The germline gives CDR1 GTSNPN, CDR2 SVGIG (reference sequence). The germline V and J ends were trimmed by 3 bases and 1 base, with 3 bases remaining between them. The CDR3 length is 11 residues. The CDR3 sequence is CAWSSNYGYTF. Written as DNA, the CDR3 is TGTGCCTGGAGCAGTAACTATGGCTACACCTTC.